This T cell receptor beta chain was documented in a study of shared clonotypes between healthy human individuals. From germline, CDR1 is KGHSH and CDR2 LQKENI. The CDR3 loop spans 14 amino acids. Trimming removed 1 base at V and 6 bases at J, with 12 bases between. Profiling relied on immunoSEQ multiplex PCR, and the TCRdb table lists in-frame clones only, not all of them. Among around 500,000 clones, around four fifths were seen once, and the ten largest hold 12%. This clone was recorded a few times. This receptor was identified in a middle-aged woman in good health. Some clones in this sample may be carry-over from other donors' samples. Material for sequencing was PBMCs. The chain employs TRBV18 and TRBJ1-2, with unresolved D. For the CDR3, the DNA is TGTGCCAGCTCACCACTACGGGATGCGGATGGCTACACCTTC. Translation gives CASSPLRDADGYTF.